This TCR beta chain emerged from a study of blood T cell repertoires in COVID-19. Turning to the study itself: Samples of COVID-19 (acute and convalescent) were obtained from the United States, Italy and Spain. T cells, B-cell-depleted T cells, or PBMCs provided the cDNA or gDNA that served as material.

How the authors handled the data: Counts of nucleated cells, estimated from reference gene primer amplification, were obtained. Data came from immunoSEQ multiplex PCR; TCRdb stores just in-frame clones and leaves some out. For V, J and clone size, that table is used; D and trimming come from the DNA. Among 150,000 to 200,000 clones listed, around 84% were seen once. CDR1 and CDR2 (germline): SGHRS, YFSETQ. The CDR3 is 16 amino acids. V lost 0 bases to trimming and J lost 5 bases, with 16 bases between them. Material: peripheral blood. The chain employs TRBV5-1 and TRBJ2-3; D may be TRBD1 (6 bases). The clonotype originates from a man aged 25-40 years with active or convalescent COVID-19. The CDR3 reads CASSLGGGPLKDTQYF. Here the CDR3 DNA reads TGCGCCAGCAGCTTGGGTGGGGGCCCTCTGAAAGATACGCAGTATTTT.